This TCR beta chain was identified in a study of blood T cell repertoires in COVID-19. Study-level background: T cells, B-cell-depleted T cells, or PBMCs supplied cDNA or gDNA.

Profiled with immunoSEQ multiplex PCR; TCRdb holds only in-frame clones, not every one. This table holds some 160,000 clones, roughly 90% found once. The CDR3 is 12 amino acids. With V trimmed by 6 bases and J by 7 bases, 5 bases remained unmatched. CDR1 is GTSNPN and CDR2 is SVGIG in the germline V gene (reference sequence). This clonotype was obtained from a man between 60 and 70 years old with acute or convalescent COVID-19. The V gene is TRBV30, the J gene TRBJ2-2, with 7 bases matching TRBD2. The material sequenced was peripheral blood. Here the CDR3 DNA reads TGTGCCTGCGGCGGGGGTAGCGGGGAGCTGTTTTTT. Translation gives CACGGGSGELFF. Together with reference TRBV30 and TRBJ2-2, the CDR3 gives the full variable domain: SQTIHQWPATLVQPVGSPLSLECTVEGTSNPNLYWYRQAAGRGLQLLFYSVGIGQISSEVPQNLSASRPQDRQFILSSKKLLLSDSGFYLCACGGGSGELFFGEGSRLTVL.